This note documents a single T cell receptor beta chain sequence. No antigen is known for it. This specimen belongs to a study of vaccination and CD4 T cells after COVID-19. For the study at large: Each control was exposed to a CEFX pool, an HIV-1 Nef pool, or no peptide at all.

The treatment here: roughly 10-day PBMC culture with coronavirus spike peptide pools or control peptides (ViraFEST assay). ViraFEST expanded antigen-specific T cells with peptide pools, then sequenced TCRs. Study-wide results and caveats: There was no significant change from approximately 23 to 38 median reactive clonotypes.

Sequencing of the DNA from cultured CD4+ T cells was carried out with the Oncomine TCR Beta short-read assay. MiXCR was run by TCRdb on the PCR reads, yielding one entry per CDR3 protein. The sample holds under 15,000 distinct CDR3 sequences, over 40% seen once. Germline V gene data show CDR1 as MNHEY and CDR2 as SVGAGI. V lost 2 bases and J lost 8, with 15 bases in between. The length of the CDR3 is 14 residues. The chain couples TRBV6-5 to TRBJ1-2; D might be TRBD1 (6 bases). This sequence originates from a human donor who had recovered from COVID-19. Sequenced sample: CD4+ T cells from blood, cultured in vitro. For the CDR3, the DNA is TGTGCCAGCAGTTACCTCCAGGCTACAGGGGGCTACACCTTC. It specifies CASSYLQATGGYTF.